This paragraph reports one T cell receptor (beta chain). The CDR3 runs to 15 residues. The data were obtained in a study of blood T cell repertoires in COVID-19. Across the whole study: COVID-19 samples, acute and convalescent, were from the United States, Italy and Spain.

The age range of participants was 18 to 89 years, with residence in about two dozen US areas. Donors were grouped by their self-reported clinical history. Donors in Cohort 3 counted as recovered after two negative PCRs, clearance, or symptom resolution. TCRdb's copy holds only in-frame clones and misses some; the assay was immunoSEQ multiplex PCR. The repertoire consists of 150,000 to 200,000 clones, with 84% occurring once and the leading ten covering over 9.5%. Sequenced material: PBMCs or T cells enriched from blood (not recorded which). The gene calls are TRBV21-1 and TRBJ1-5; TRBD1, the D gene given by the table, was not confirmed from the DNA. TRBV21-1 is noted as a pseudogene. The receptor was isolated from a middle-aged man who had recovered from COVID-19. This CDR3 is CASGVDSLPGQPQHF. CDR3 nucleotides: TGTGCCAGCGGGGTGGACAGTCTCCCTGGGCAGCCCCAGCATTTT.